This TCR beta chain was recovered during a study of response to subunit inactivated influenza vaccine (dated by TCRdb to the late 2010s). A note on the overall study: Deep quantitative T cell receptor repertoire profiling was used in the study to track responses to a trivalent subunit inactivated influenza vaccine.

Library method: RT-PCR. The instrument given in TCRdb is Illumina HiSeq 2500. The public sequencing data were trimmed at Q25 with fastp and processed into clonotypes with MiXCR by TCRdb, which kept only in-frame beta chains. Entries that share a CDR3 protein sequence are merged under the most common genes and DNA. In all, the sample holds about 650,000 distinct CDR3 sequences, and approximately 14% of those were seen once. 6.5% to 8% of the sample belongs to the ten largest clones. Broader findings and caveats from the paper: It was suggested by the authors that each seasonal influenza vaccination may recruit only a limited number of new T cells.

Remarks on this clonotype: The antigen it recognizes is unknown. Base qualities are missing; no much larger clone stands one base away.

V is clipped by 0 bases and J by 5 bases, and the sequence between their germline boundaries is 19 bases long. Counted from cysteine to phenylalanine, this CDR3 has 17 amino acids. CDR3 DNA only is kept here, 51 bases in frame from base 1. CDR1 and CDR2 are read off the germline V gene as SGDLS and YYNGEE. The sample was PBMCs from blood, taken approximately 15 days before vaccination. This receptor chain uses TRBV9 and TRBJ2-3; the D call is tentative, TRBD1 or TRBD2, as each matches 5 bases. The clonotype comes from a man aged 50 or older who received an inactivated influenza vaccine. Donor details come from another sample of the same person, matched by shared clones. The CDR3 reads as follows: CASSVATRGDFQDTQYF. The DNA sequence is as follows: TGTGCCAGCAGCGTAGCTACGAGGGGTGATTTTCAAGATACGCAGTATTTT.